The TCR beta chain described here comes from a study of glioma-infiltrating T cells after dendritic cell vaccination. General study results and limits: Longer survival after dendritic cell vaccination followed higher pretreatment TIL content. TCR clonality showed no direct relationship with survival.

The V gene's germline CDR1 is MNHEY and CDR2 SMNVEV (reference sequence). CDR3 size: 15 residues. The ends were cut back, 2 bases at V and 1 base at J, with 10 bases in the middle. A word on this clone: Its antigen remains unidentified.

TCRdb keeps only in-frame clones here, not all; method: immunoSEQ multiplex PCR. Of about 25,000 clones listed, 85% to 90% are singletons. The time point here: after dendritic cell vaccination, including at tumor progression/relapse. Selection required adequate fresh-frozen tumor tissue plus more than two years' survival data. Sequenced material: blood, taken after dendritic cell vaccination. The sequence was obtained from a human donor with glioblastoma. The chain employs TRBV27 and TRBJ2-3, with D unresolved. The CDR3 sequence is CASSLVASGTDTQYF. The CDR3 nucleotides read TGTGCCAGCAGTTTAGTGGCAAGTGGCACAGATACGCAGTATTTT.